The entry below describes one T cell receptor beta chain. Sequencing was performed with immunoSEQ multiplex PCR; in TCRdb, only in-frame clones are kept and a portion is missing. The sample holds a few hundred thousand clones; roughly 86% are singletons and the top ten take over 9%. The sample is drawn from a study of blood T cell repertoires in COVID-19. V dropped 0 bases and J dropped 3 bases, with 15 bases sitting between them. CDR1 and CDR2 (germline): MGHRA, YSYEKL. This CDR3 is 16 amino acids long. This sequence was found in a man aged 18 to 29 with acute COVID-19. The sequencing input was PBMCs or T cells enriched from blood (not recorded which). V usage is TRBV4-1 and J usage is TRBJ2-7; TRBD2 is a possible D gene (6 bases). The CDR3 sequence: CASSQDTAKGGYEQYF. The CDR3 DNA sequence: TGCGCCAGCAGCCAAGATACTGCAAAGGGAGGCTACGAGCAGTACTTC.